This T cell receptor (beta chain) is drawn from a study of response to subunit inactivated influenza vaccine. Trimming took 4 bases from V and 5 from J; bases not matched to a gene: 7. Germline assignment: CDR1 MDHEN and CDR2 SYDVKM. This CDR3 contains 16 residues. Comment on this clonotype: No antigen is known for it.

Study observations and caveats: Few new T cells, the authors suggested, are recruited by each seasonal influenza vaccination.

In TCRdb, the RT-PCR reads were re-called with MiXCR into one record per CDR3 protein. The sample includes hundreds of thousands of distinct CDR3 sequences, about a fifth of them seen just once. The sequence came from a man in his forties or fifties who received an inactivated influenza vaccine. This material consisted of PBMCs from blood, taken 4 to 6 days after vaccination. This chain connects TRBV28 to TRBJ2-1; 11 bases are a match to TRBD2. Here the CDR3 reads CASSWEPGLADNEQFF. DNA for the CDR3: TGTGCCAGCAGTTGGGAACCGGGACTAGCGGACAATGAGCAGTTCTTC.